This T cell receptor (beta chain) was documented in a study of blood T cell repertoires in COVID-19. Study information: The origin of the acute and convalescent COVID-19 samples was the United States, Italy and Spain.

V was cut by 2 bases and J by 2 bases, with 21 bases left in between. This CDR3 has 18 amino acids. Germline V gene sequence: CDR1 MGHRA, CDR2 YSYEKL. In this sample, this clone turned up a few times. Repertoires were generated with immunoSEQ multiplex PCR, while TCRdb's copy carries only in-frame clones and drops some. The table shows roughly 130,000 clones, with 84% occurring only once. The gene calls are TRBV4-1 and TRBJ1-1; tentatively, D is TRBD1 (5 bases). The specimen was peripheral blood. The sequence was collected from a woman in her 30s who had recovered from COVID-19. The CDR3 region has the DNA TGCGCCAGCAGCCAAACCCAGGGCTCCTTGGGGCTAAACACTGAAGCTTTCTTT. Translated, it gives CASSQTQGSLGLNTEAFF.